This TCR beta chain was obtained from a study of identical twins. Trimming took 3 bases from V and 2 from J, leaving 10 bases between them. The length of the CDR3 is 14 residues. Germline V gene lookup returns CDR1 SSHAT and CDR2 FNYEAQ (reference sequence). A universal primer site was created by template switching, with the cDNA bearing unique molecular identifiers. TCRdb recomputed calls from the 5' RACE reads with MiXCR, one row per CDR3 protein. The sample holds 420,000 or so distinct CDR3 sequences, less than 20% seen once. This clonotype was obtained from a man aged 45-65 years in good health. This rearrangement joins TRBV7-7 to TRBJ2-5; D is ambiguous. The sample taken for sequencing was naive T cells sorted from blood. The CDR3, as DNA: TGTGCCAGCAGCTTGATCGGCTTTCAAGAGACCCAGTACTTC. It specifies CASSLIGFQETQYF.